The source of this TCR beta chain is a study of blood T cell repertoires in COVID-19. Turning to the study itself: Italy, Spain and the United States were the sources of the convalescent and acute COVID-19 samples.

As handled by the study authors: Amplifying reference gene primers gave estimates of nucleated cell counts. Assay used: immunoSEQ multiplex PCR; TCRdb lists only in-frame clones, some missing. The V and J calls and the clone size are those of that table, but D and trimming were determined from the DNA. The table shows roughly 90,000 clones, with around 83% occurring only once. Sample: peripheral blood. This receptor was obtained from a woman aged 70-85 years with acute or convalescent COVID-19.

For the CDR3, the DNA is TGTGCCAGCAGCTTCCTTGGCCCCTACAATGAGCAGTTCTTC. This translates into CASSFLGPYNEQFF. The rearrangement uses TRBV7-9 and TRBJ2-1; no clear D. The V end was cut by 3 bases, the J end by 2 bases, with 8 bases between. The CDR3 is made up of 14 amino acids. Germline V gene lookup returns CDR1 SEHNR and CDR2 FQNEAQ (reference sequence).